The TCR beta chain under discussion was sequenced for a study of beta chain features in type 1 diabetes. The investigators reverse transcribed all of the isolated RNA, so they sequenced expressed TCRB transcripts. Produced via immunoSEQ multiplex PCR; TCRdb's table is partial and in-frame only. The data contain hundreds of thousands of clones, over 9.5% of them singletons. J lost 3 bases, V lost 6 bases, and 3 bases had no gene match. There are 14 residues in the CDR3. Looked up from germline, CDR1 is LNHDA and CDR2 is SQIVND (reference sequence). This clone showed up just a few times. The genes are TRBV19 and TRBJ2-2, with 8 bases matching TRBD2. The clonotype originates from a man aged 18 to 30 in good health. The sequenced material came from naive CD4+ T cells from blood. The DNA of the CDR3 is TGTGCCAGTAGCCGACTAGCGCACACCGGGGAGCTGTTTTTT. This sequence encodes CASSRLAHTGELFF.